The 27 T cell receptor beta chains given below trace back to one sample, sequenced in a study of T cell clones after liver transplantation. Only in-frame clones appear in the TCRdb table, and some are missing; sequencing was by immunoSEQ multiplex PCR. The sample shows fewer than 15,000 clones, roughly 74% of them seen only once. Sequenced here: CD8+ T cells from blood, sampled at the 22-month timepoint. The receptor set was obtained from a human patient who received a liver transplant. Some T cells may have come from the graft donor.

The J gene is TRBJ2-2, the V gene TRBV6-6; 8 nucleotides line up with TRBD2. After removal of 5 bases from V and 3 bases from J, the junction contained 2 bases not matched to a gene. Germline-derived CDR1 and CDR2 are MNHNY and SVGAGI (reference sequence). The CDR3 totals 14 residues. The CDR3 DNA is TGTGCCAGCAGTCGGGGACTAGACACCGGGGAGCTGTTTTTT. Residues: CASSRGLDTGELFF.

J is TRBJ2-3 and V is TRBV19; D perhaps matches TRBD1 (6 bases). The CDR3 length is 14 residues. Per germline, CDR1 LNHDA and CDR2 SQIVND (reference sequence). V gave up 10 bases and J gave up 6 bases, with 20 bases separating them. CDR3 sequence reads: CATEHGQTGDTQYF. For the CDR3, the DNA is TGTGCCACCGAACATGGACAGACCGGGGATACGCAGTATTTT.

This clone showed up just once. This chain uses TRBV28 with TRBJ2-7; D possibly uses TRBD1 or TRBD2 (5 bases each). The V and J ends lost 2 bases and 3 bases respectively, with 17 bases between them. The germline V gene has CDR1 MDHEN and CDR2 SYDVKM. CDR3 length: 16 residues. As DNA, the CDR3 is TGTGCCAGCAGTTTAGGAGGCAGGGCCTCCCTCTACGAGCAGTACTTC. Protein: CASSLGGRASLYEQYF.

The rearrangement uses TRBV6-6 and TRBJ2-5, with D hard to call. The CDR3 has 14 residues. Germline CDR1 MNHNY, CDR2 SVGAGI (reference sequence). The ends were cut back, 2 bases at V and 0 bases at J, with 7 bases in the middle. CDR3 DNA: TGTGCCAGCAGTTACCGCGGCAACCAAGAGACCCAGTACTTC. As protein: CASSYRGNQETQYF.

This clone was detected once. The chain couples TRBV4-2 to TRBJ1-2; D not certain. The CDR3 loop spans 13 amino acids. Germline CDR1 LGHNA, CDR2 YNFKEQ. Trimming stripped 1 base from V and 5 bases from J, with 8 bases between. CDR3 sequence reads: CASSQGGNYGYTF. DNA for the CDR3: TGTGCCAGCAGCCAAGGCGGGAATTATGGCTACACCTTC.

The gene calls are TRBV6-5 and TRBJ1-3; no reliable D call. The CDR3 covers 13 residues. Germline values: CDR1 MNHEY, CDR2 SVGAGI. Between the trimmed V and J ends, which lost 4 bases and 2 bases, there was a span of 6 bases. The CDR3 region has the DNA TGTGCCAGCAGTTCAGGCCCTGGAAACACCATATATTTT. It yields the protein CASSSGPGNTIYF.

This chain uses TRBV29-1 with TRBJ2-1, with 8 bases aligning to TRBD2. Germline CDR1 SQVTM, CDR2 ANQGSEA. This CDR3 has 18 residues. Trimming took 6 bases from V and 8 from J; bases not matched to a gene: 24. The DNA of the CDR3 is TGCAGCGTCCGGGGGGTTTTGCATGGGACTAGTGGATCGGATGAGCAGTTCTTC. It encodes CSVRGVLHGTSGSDEQFF.

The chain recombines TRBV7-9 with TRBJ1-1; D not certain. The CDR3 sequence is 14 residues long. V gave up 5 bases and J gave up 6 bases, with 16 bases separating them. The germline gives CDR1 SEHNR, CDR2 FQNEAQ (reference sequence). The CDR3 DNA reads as TGTGCCAGCAGCCATGACGGTCTGGTCGCTGAAGCTTTCTTT. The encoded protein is CASSHDGLVAEAFF. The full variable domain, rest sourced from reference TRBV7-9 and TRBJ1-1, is DTGVSQNPRHKITKRGQNVTFRCDPISEHNRLYWYRQTLGQGPEFLTYFQNEAQLEKSRLLSDRFSAERPKGSFSTLEIQRTEQGDSAMYLCASSHDGLVAEAFFGQGTRLTVV.

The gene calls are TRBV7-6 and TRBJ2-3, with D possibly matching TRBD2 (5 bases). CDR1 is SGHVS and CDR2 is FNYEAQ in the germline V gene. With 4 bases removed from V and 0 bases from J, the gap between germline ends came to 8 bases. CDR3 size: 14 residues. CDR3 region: CASSSPGSTDTQYF. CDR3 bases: TGTGCCAGCAGCTCACCGGGGAGCACAGATACGCAGTATTTT. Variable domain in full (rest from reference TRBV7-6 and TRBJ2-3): GAGVSQSPRYKVTKRGQDVALRCDPISGHVSLYWYRQALGQGPEFLTYFNYEAQQDKSGLPNDRFSAERPEGSISTLTIQRTEQRDSAMYRCASSSPGSTDTQYFGPGTRLTVL.

The CDR3 reads CANRKTGRNSPLHF. DNA of the CDR3: TGTGCCAACAGGAAGACAGGGAGGAATTCACCCCTCCACTTT. The V call is TRBV6-5, the J call TRBJ1-6; 7 nucleotides agree with TRBD1. V shed 10 bases, J shed 7 bases, and the junction held 10 bases outside the gene matches. From germline, CDR1 is MNHEY and CDR2 SVGAGI. This CDR3 contains 14 residues.

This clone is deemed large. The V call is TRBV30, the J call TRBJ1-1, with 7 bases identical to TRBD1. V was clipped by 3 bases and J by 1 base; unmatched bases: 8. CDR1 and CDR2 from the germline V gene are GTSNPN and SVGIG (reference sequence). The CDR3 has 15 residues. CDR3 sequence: CAWRSLQGSNTEAFF. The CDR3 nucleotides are TGTGCCTGGAGGAGTTTACAGGGGTCGAACACTGAAGCTTTCTTT.

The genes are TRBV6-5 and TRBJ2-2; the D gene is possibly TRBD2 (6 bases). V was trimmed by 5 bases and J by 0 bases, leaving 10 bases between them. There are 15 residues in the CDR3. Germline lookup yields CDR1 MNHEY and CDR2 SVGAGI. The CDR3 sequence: CASSGGGTNTGELFF. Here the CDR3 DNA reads TGTGCCAGCAGTGGGGGAGGAACGAACACCGGGGAGCTGTTTTTT.

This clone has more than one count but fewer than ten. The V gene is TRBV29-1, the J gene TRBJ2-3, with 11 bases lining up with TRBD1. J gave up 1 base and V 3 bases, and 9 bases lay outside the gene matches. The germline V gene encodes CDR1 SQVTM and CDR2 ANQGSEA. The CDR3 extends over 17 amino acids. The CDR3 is CSVDGLDRGRGTDTQYF. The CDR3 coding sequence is TGCAGCGTTGATGGTTTGGACAGGGGGCGCGGCACAGATACGCAGTATTTT.

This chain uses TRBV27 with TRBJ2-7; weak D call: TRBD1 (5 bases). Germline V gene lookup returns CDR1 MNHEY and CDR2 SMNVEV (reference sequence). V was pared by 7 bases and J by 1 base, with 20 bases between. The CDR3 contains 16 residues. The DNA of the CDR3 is TGTGCCAGCACCCGAACCCGCGACAGTAAGTCCTACGAGCAGTACTTC. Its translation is CASTRTRDSKSYEQYF.

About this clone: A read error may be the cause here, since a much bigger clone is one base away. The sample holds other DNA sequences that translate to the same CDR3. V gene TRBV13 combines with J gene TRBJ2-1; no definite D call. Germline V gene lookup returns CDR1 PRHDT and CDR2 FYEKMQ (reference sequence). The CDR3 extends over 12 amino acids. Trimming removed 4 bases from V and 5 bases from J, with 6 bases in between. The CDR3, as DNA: TGTGCCAGCAGCTCACCAGACAATGAGCAGTTCTTC. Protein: CASSSPDNEQFF. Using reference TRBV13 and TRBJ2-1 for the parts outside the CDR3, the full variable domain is AAGVIQSPRHLIKEKRETATLKCYPIPRHDTVYWYQQGPGQDPQFLISFYEKMQSDKGSIPDRFSAQQFSDYHSELNMSSLELGDSALYFCASSSPDNEQFFGPGTRLTVL.

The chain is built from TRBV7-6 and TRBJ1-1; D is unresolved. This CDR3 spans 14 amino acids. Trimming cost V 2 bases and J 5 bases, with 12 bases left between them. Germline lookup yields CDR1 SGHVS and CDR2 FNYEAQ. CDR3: CASSLSGVVTEAFF. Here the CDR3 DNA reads TGTGCCAGCAGCTTATCCGGGGTTGTTACTGAAGCTTTCTTT.

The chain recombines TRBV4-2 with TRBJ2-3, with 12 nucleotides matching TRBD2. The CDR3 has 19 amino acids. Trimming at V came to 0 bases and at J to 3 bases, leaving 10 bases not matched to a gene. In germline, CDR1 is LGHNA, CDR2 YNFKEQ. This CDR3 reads CASSQEGTWGTSGTDTQYF. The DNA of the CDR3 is TGTGCCAGCAGCCAAGAGGGCACCTGGGGGACTAGCGGGACAGATACGCAGTATTTT.

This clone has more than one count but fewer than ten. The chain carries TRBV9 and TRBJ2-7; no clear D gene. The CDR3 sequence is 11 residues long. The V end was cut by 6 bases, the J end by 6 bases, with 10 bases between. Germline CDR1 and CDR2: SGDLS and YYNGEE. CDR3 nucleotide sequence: TGTGCCAGCAAAAGACCTATCGAGCAGTACTTC. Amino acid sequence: CASKRPIEQYF.

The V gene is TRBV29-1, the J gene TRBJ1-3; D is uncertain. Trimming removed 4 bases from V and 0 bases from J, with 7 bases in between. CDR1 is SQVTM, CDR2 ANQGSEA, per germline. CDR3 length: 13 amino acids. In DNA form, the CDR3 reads TGCAGCGTTGGCCAGAGCTCTGGAAACACCATATATTTT. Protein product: CSVGQSSGNTIYF.

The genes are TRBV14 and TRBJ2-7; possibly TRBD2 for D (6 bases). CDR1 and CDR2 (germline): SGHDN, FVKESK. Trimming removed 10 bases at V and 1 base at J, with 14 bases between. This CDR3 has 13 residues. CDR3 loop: CATKESGSYEQYF. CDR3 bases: TGTGCCACCAAAGAGAGCGGGTCCTACGAGCAGTACTTC.

The chain's CDR3 is CASSFPRGSGAETQYF. Written as DNA, the CDR3 is TGTGCCAGCAGCTTCCCGAGAGGGTCGGGAGCAGAGACCCAGTACTTC. The rearrangement joins TRBV7-9 to TRBJ2-5; tentatively, D is TRBD2 (6 bases). Germline-derived CDR1 and CDR2 are SEHNR and FQNEAQ (reference sequence). V shed 3 bases and J shed 4 bases, with 18 bases lying between them. This CDR3 spans 16 amino acids. Complete variable domain (other parts from reference TRBV7-9 and TRBJ2-5): DTGVSQNPRHKITKRGQNVTFRCDPISEHNRLYWYRQTLGQGPEFLTYFQNEAQLEKSRLLSDRFSAERPKGSFSTLEIQRTEQGDSAMYLCASSFPRGSGAETQYFGPGTRLLVL.

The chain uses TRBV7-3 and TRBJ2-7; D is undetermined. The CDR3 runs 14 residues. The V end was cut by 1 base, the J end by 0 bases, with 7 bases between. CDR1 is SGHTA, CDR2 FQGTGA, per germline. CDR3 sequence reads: CASSLMPDSYEQYF. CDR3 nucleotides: TGTGCCAGCAGCTTAATGCCAGACTCCTACGAGCAGTACTTC.

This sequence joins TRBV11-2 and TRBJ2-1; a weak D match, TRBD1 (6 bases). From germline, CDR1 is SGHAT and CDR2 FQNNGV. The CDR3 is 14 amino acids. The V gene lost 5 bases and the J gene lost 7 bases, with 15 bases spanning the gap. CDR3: CASSKDSRTNEQFF. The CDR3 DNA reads TGTGCCAGCAGCAAGGACAGCCGAACTAATGAGCAGTTCTTC.

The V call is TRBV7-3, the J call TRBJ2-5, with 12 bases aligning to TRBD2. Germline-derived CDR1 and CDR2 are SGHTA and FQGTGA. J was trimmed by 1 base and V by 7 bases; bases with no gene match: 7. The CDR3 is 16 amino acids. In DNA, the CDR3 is TGTGCCAGCACCAACTCGACTAGCGGGGGCCAAGAGACCCAGTACTTC. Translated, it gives CASTNSTSGGQETQYF.

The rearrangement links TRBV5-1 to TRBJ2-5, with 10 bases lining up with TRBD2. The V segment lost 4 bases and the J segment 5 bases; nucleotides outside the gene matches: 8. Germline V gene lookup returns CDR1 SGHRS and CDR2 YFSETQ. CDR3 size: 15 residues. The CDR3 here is CASSVSGGASETQYF. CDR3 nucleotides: TGCGCCAGCAGCGTAAGCGGGGGGGCCTCGGAGACCCAGTACTTC.

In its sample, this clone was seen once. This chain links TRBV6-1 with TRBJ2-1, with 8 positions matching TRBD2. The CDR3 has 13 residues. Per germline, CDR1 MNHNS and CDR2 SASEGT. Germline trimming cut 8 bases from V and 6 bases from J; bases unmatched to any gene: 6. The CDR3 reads CASLVAGLNEQFF. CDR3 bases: TGTGCCAGCTTGGTAGCGGGACTCAATGAGCAGTTCTTC.

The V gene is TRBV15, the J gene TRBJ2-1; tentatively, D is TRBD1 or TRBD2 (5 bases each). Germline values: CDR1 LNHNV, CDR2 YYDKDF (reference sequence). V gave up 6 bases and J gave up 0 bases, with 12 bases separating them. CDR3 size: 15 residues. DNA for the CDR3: TGTGCCACCAGTCCTTGGGACGACTCCTACAATGAGCAGTTCTTC. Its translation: CATSPWDDSYNEQFF.